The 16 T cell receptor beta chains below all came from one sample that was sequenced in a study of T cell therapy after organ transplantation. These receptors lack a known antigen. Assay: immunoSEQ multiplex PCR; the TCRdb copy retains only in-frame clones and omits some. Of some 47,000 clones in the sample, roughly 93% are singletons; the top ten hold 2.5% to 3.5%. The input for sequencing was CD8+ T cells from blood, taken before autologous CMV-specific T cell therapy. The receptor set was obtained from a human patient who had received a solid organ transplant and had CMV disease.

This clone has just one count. The CDR3 region has the DNA TGTGCCAGCCGTGTCCGGGGAAACACTGAAGCTTTCTTT. Protein: CASRVRGNTEAFF. The gene calls are TRBV2 and TRBJ1-1, with D unresolved. In germline, CDR1 is SNHLY, CDR2 FYNNEI. The CDR3 length is 13 residues. The V and J ends lost 8 bases and 2 bases respectively, with 12 bases between them.

This CDR3 reads CASRLGQGEWNNSNQPQHF. In DNA form, the CDR3 reads TGTGCAAGTCGCTTAGGACAGGGAGAGTGGAACAATAGCAATCAGCCCCAGCATTTT. The rearrangement uses TRBV12-2 and TRBJ1-5; the D call in the table, TRBD1, was not verified against the DNA. TRBV12-2 is tagged as a pseudogene. CDR3 length: 19 amino acids.

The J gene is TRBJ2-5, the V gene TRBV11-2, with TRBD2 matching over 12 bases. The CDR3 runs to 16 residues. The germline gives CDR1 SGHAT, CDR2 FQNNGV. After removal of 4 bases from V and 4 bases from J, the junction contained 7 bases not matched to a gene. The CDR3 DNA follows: TGTGCCAGCAGCTCGCAGACTAGCGGGAGAGGAGAGACCCAGTACTTC. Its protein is CASSSQTSGRGETQYF.

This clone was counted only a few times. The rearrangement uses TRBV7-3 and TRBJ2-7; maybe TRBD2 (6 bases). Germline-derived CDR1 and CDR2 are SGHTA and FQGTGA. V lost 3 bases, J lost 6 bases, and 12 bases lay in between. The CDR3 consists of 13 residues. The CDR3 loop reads CASSFGGSGEQYF. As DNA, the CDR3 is TGTGCCAGCAGCTTCGGAGGGTCGGGCGAGCAGTACTTC.

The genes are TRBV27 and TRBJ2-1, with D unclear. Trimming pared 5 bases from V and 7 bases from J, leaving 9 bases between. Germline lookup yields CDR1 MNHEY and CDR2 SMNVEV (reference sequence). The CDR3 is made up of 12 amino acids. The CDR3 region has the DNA TGTGCCAGCAGTACCCAGCATAATGAGCAGTTCTTC. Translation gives CASSTQHNEQFF.

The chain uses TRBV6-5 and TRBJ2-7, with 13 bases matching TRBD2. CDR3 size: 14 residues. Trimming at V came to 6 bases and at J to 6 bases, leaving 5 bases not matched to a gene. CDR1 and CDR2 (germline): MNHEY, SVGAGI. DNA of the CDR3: TGTGCCAGCAGCTCCGGGACTAGCGGGATCGAGCAGTACTTC. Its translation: CASSSGTSGIEQYF.

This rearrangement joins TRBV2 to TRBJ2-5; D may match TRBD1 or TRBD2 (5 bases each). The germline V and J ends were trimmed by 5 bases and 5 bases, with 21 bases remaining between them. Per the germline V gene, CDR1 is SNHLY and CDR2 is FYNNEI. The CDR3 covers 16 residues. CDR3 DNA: TGTGCCAGCAGTAATAGAAATGGGCACAGGAGGGAGACCCAGTACTTC. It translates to CASSNRNGHRRETQYF. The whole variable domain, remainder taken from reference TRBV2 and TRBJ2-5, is EPEVTQTPSHQVTQMGQEVILRCVPISNHLYFYWYRQILGQKVEFLVSFYNNEISEKSEIFDDQFSVERPDGSNFTLKIRSTKLEDSAMYFCASSNRNGHRRETQYFGPGTRLLVL.

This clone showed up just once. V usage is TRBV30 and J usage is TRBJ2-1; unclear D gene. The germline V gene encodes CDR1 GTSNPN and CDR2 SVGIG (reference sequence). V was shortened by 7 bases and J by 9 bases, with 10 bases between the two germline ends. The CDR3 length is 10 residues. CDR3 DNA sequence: TGTGCCTTAAGCCTAGGTGAGCAGTTCTTC. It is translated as CALSLGEQFF.

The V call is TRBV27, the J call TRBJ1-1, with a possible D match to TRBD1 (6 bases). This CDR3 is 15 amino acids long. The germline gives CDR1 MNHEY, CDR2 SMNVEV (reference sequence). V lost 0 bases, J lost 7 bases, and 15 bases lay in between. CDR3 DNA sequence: TGTGCCAGCAGTTTATCGGTGGGGGGCCAAGGTGAAGCTTTCTTT. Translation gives CASSLSVGGQGEAFF.

CDR3 nucleotides: TGTGCCAGCAGTTACTCAGAGGAGGGCCTACACGAGCAGTACTTC. Translation: CASSYSEEGLHEQYF. The rearrangement uses TRBV6-5 and TRBJ2-7; weak D call: TRBD2 (6 bases). The CDR3 is 15 amino acids. V lost 0 bases to trimming and J lost 5 bases, with 14 bases between them. Germline CDR1 is MNHEY and CDR2 is SVGAGI.

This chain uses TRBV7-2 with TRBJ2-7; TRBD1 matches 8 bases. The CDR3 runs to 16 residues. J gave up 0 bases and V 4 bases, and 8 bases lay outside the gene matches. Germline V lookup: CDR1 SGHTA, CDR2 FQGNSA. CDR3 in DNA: TGTGCCAGCAGCTATAAACCGGGACAGGTCTCCTACGAGCAGTACTTC. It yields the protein CASSYKPGQVSYEQYF.

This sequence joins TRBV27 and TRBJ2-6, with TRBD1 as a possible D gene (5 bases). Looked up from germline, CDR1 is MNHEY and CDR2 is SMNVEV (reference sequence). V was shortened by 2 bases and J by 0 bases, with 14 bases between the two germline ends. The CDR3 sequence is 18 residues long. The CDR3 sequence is CASSLVQGLNSGANVLTF. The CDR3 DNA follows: TGTGCCAGCAGTTTAGTTCAGGGCTTAAACTCTGGGGCCAACGTCCTGACTTTC.

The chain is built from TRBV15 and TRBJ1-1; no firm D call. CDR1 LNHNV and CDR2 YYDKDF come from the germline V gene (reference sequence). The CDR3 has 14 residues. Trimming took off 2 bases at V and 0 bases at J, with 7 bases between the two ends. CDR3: CATSRPGVNTEAFF. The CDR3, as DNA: TGTGCCACCAGCAGACCCGGTGTGAACACTGAAGCTTTCTTT.

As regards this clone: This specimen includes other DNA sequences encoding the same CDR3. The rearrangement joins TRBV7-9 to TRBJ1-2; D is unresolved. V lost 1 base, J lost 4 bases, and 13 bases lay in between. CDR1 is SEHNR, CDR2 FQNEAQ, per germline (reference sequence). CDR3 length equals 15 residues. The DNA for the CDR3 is TGTGCCAGCAGCTTAGGCGTCAGCAGTCCCTATGGCTACACCTTC. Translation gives CASSLGVSSPYGYTF.

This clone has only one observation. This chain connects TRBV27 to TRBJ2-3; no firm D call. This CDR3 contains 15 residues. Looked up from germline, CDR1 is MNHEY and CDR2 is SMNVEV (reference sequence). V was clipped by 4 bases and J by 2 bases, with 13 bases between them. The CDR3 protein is CASSSQRPLTDTQYF. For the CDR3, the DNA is TGTGCCAGCAGTTCCCAACGCCCCCTCACAGATACGCAGTATTTT.

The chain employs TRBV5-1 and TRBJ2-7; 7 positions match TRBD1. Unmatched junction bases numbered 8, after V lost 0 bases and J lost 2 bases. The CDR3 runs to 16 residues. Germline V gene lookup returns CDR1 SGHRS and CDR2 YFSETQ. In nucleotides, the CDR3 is TGCGCCAGCAGCTTGGCCCTGACAGGGATTGCCTACGAGCAGTACTTC. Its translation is CASSLALTGIAYEQYF.